Below, 10 T cell receptor beta chains from the same sample are listed, as sequenced in a study of blood T cell repertoires in COVID-19. Sequenced by immunoSEQ multiplex PCR; TCRdb stores in-frame clones only, minus some. The repertoire holds about 360,000 clones, with 85% to 90% as singletons. The specimen was peripheral blood. The receptors stem from a human donor in a cohort sampled during active COVID-19.

V gene TRBV14 combines with J gene TRBJ2-7, with 7 bases aligning to TRBD1. V was clipped by 4 bases and J by 8 bases; unmatched bases: 11. The CDR3 extends over 14 amino acids. Germline lookup yields CDR1 SGHDN and CDR2 FVKESK. CDR3 region: CASSRHEKGAKQYF. The CDR3 DNA reads as TGTGCCAGCAGCCGCCACGAGAAGGGGGCAAAGCAGTACTTC.

The gene calls are TRBV19 and TRBJ2-5; D possibly corresponds to TRBD2 (5 bases). The CDR3 runs 13 residues. Germline V lookup: CDR1 LNHDA, CDR2 SQIVND (reference sequence). V lost 3 bases, J lost 6 bases, and 11 bases lay in between. CDR3 amino acids: CASSIGKVKTQYF. CDR3 bases: TGTGCCAGTAGTATCGGGAAAGTAAAGACCCAGTACTTC. The entire variable domain, with the rest obtained from reference TRBV19 and TRBJ2-5, is as follows: DGGITQSPKYLFRKEGQNVTLSCEQNLNHDAMYWYRQDPGQGLRLIYYSQIVNDFQKGDIAEGYSVSREKKESFPLTVTSAQKNPTAFYLCASSIGKVKTQYFGPGTRLLVL.

V usage is TRBV7-3 and J usage is TRBJ1-6; 8 bases are shared with TRBD1. The V gene's germline CDR1 is SGHTA and CDR2 FQGTGA. This CDR3 is 17 amino acids long. The J segment lost 0 bases and the V segment lost 5 bases, leaving 6 bases of the junction unmatched. This CDR3 is CASSSQGASSYNSPLHF. The CDR3 nucleotides are TGTGCCAGCAGCAGCCAGGGGGCGAGCTCCTATAATTCACCCCTCCACTTT.

The chain carries TRBV5-1 and TRBJ1-5, with 10 bases matching TRBD1. Germline CDR1 reads SGHRS; CDR2 reads YFSETQ. V dropped 5 bases and J dropped 5; count of bases not matched to a gene: 7. The CDR3 loop spans 15 amino acids. The CDR3 DNA follows: TGCGCCAGCAGGAGGACAGGGGGTTTGGATCAGCCCCAGCATTTT. It yields the protein CASRRTGGLDQPQHF.

The J gene is TRBJ2-7, the V gene TRBV6-5, with 8 positions matching TRBD1. Germline V lookup: CDR1 MNHEY, CDR2 SVGAGI. Trimming at V came to 7 bases and at J to 3 bases, leaving 8 bases not matched to a gene. The CDR3 runs 14 residues. The CDR3 nucleotides read TGTGCCAGCAACCCAGGACAGGGCTACTACGAGCAGTACTTC. Its translation is CASNPGQGYYEQYF.

The genes are TRBV6-1 and TRBJ1-2, with D perhaps TRBD1 (5 bases). V shed 1 base and J shed 5 bases, with 17 bases lying between them. The CDR3 has 16 residues. Germline CDR1 and CDR2: MNHNS and SASEGT. CDR3: CASSEGEGFGFYGYTF. The CDR3 DNA reads TGTGCCAGCAGTGAAGGGGAGGGGTTCGGCTTTTATGGCTACACCTTC.

This rearrangement joins TRBV6-1 to TRBJ1-1; perhaps TRBD1 as D (6 bases). The CDR3 has 15 residues. Germline V gene sequence: CDR1 MNHNS, CDR2 SASEGT. V was trimmed by 2 bases and J by 1 base, leaving 11 bases between them. The CDR3: CASSEFQGRNTEAFF. CDR3 DNA sequence: TGTGCCAGCAGTGAATTCCAGGGGCGGAACACTGAAGCTTTCTTT.

Points on this clone: This same CDR3 is encoded by further DNA sequences in the sample. The V call is TRBV19, the J call TRBJ1-3; D is unresolved. CDR1 LNHDA and CDR2 SQIVND come from the germline V gene (reference sequence). Trimming removed 5 bases from V and 0 bases from J, with 5 bases in between. This CDR3 contains 13 residues. The CDR3 coding sequence is TGTGCCAGTAGTCTGAGCTCTGGAAACACCATATATTTT. Its protein product is CASSLSSGNTIYF.

The V gene is TRBV6-5, the J gene TRBJ2-2; a possible D gene is TRBD2 (6 bases). Germline values: CDR1 MNHEY, CDR2 SVGAGI. Trimming shortened V by 8 bases and J by 3 bases, and 16 bases separated the two germline ends. This CDR3 spans 15 amino acids. The chain's CDR3 is CASQDPGEDTGELFF. The CDR3 DNA follows: TGTGCCAGCCAGGATCCGGGGGAGGACACCGGGGAGCTGTTTTTT.

V is TRBV28 and J is TRBJ2-7, with 7 nucleotides matching TRBD1. This CDR3 has 15 residues. Germline-derived CDR1 and CDR2 are MDHEN and SYDVKM. Unmatched junction bases numbered 7, after V lost 5 bases and J lost 0 bases. The DNA of the CDR3 is TGTGCCAGCAGTATACCAGGGGGTGACTCCTACGAGCAGTACTTC. The encoded protein is CASSIPGGDSYEQYF.